The 19 T cell receptor beta chains given below trace back to one sample, sequenced in a study of a mutant IDH1 vaccine in newly diagnosed glioma. These receptors are not linked to any known antigen. Documented time point: week 47, end of study. It was 300 ug of mutant IDH1 20-mer peptide that made up each vaccine dose, given with topical imiquimod. Here immunoSEQ multiplex PCR was the method, and the copy in TCRdb shows in-frame clones only, minus some. The sample records around 40,000 clones, 70% to 85% being singletons. The specimen comprised PBMCs, sampled from a glioma patient whose treatment included an IDH1 peptide vaccine. The source of these receptors is a man between 18 and 35 years old with glioma. Some clones in this sample may be carry-over from other donors' samples.

The V gene is TRBV7-9, the J gene TRBJ2-7, with D hard to call. CDR3 length equals 13 residues. Germline assignment: CDR1 SEHNR and CDR2 FQNEAQ (reference sequence). The V end lost 3 bases, the J end lost 6 bases, and 12 bases lay between the germline ends. In DNA, the CDR3 is TGTGCCAGCAGCTTCTGGTTATACGGCGAGCAGTACTTC. Its protein product is CASSFWLYGEQYF.

In this sample, this clone is large. CDR3 sequence: CAWSRQGGTEAFF. DNA of the CDR3: TGTGCCTGGAGCCGACAGGGAGGGACTGAAGCTTTCTTT. V and J are TRBV30 and TRBJ1-1; 7 bases fit TRBD1. Trimming cost V 3 bases and J 5 bases; bases outside gene matches: 6. CDR3 size: 13 residues. CDR1 is GTSNPN, CDR2 SVGIG, per germline (reference sequence).

This clone was seen just once. This chain links TRBV6-1 with TRBJ2-7, with TRBD1 matching over 7 bases. Losses at the gene ends were 0 bases for V and 4 bases for J; bases not matched to a gene: 12. Germline V CDR1 and CDR2: MNHNS, SASEGT. The CDR3 covers 17 residues. CDR3 DNA: TGTGCCAGCAGTGAAGCAGTATGGGACAGCTCCCTTTACGAGCAGTACTTC. Its translation is CASSEAVWDSSLYEQYF.

This clone was picked up one time. This sequence joins TRBV4-1 and TRBJ1-4, with D tentatively TRBD1 (5 bases). Germline CDR1 reads MGHRA; CDR2 reads YSYEKL. The CDR3 contains 18 residues. With 0 bases removed from V and 3 bases from J, the gap between germline ends came to 17 bases. This chain's CDR3 is CASSQDPPQQVPNEKLFF. The CDR3 nucleotides read TGCGCCAGCAGCCAAGATCCCCCGCAACAGGTTCCTAATGAAAAACTGTTTTTT.

This clone has only a few counts. The chain has TRBV21-1 and TRBJ1-5; the D call TRBD1 from the table was never checked on the DNA. TRBV21-1 is a pseudogene. The CDR3 length is 16 residues. In DNA form, the CDR3 reads TGTGCCAGCAGCAAGGGACAGGGCAACTGTAATCAGCCCCAGCATTTT. As protein: CASSKGQGNCNQPQHF.

V gene TRBV19 combines with J gene TRBJ2-6; TRBD1 matches at 8 bases. V lost 7 bases and J lost 0; bases outside the gene matches: 8. CDR1 LNHDA and CDR2 SQIVND come from the germline V gene (reference sequence). CDR3 length: 17 residues. Here the CDR3 reads CASKRQGAPSGANVLTF. CDR3 bases: TGTGCCAGTAAGAGGCAGGGGGCACCCTCTGGGGCCAACGTCCTGACTTTC.

This sequence joins TRBV13 and TRBJ1-1, with D tentatively TRBD1 (6 bases). CDR1 PRHDT and CDR2 FYEKMQ come from the germline V gene (reference sequence). Trimming shortened V by 5 bases and J by 6 bases, and 16 bases separated the two germline ends. The CDR3 is 14 amino acids. Here the CDR3 reads CASSPLQGGSEAFF. CDR3 in DNA: TGTGCCAGCAGCCCCCTCCAAGGGGGATCTGAAGCTTTCTTT.

The chain uses TRBV13 and TRBJ1-5; D not certain. Germline CDR1 is PRHDT and CDR2 is FYEKMQ (reference sequence). This CDR3 has 16 residues. V shed 6 bases and J shed 4 bases, with 19 bases lying between them. The CDR3 DNA follows: TGTGCCAGCAGTATAGCTACGGCGGGGAGAAATCAGCCCCAGCATTTT. This sequence encodes CASSIATAGRNQPQHF.

The genes are TRBV12-5 and TRBJ1-5; no reliable D call. Trimming left V 6 bases short and J 3 bases short, with 3 bases between. The CDR3 is 11 residues long. The V gene's germline CDR1 is LGHNT and CDR2 FRNRAP. The DNA for the CDR3 is TGTGCTAGTGGCCTCAATCAGCCCCAGCATTTT. Its protein product is CASGLNQPQHF.

The chain combines TRBV5-6 with TRBJ2-7; 7 bases align to TRBD1. Germline values: CDR1 SGHDT, CDR2 YYEEEE. The CDR3 runs to 14 residues. The junction had 9 bases not matched to a gene; V was cut back by 7 bases and J by 2 bases. The CDR3: CASGSRQGPYEQYF. The DNA for the CDR3 is TGTGCCAGCGGCTCCCGACAGGGCCCCTACGAGCAGTACTTC.

The chain joins TRBV6-1 to TRBJ1-2; D unclear. CDR3 size: 14 residues. V was clipped by 3 bases and J by 0 bases, with 8 bases between them. Germline V gene lookup returns CDR1 MNHNS and CDR2 SASEGT. CDR3 in DNA: TGTGCCAGCAGTGAGACACTTTCTAACTATGGCTACACCTTC. Translating it yields CASSETLSNYGYTF.

V and J are TRBV21-1 and TRBJ1-1. TRBV21-1 is listed as a pseudogene. The CDR3 extends over 13 amino acids. CDR3 bases: TGTGCCAGCAGCCGCTGGTCTGGCACTGAAGCTTTCTTT. This gives the protein CASSRWSGTEAFF.

V gene TRBV28 combines with J gene TRBJ2-2; 8 bases line up with TRBD1. The CDR3 totals 16 residues. V lost 4 bases and J lost 6; bases outside the gene matches: 10. CDR1 and CDR2 from the germline V gene are MDHEN and SYDVKM. Here the CDR3 reads CASSSLGQGWAGELFF. CDR3 nucleotide sequence: TGTGCCAGCAGTTCCTTAGGACAGGGATGGGCCGGGGAGCTGTTTTTT.

The V gene is TRBV25-1, the J gene TRBJ1-1; D not resolved. Trimming stripped 0 bases from V and 1 base from J, with 12 bases between. The germline V gene has CDR1 MGHDK and CDR2 SYGVNS. The CDR3 totals 16 residues. The CDR3 region is CASSEYKGTGNTEAFF. The CDR3 coding sequence is TGTGCCAGCAGTGAATATAAAGGCACCGGGAACACTGAAGCTTTCTTT.

This chain connects TRBV9 to TRBJ2-7; 8 nucleotides line up with TRBD2. CDR1 and CDR2 from the germline V gene are SGDLS and YYNGEE. Trimming removed 1 base from V and 4 bases from J; junction bases left unmatched: 7. The CDR3 contains 15 residues. The DNA for the CDR3 is TGTGCCAGCAGCGTATCGGGGGGGCCCATGTACGAGCAGTACTTC. This gives the protein CASSVSGGPMYEQYF. Using reference TRBV9 and TRBJ2-7 for the parts outside the CDR3, the full variable domain is DSGVTQTPKHLITATGQRVTLRCSPRSGDLSVYWYQQSLDQGLQFLIQYYNGEERAKGNILERFSAQQFPDLHSELNLSSLELGDSALYFCASSVSGGPMYEQYFGPGTRLTVT.

This chain connects TRBV6-5 to TRBJ1-1; the D gene is possibly TRBD1 (5 bases). Trimming left V 10 bases short and J 4 bases short, with 19 bases between. The CDR3 has 14 residues. CDR1 and CDR2 from the germline V gene are MNHEY and SVGAGI. The CDR3 protein is CATRGLGGTTEAFF. The CDR3 bases are TGTGCCACCAGAGGTCTGGGGGGGACCACTGAAGCTTTCTTT.

This rearrangement joins TRBV6-5 to TRBJ2-1; D is perhaps TRBD2 (6 bases). This CDR3 is built from 14 residues. The ends were cut back, 4 bases at V and 6 bases at J, with 13 bases in the middle. Looked up from germline, CDR1 is MNHEY and CDR2 is SVGAGI. The CDR3 region has the DNA TGTGCCAGCAGTTGGAGGGCGATGAGCAATGAGCAGTTCTTC. Residues: CASSWRAMSNEQFF.

The chain employs TRBV18 and TRBJ1-1; TRBD1 matches at 7 bases. J gave up 1 base and V 3 bases, and 11 bases lay outside the gene matches. The germline V gene encodes CDR1 KGHSH and CDR2 LQKENI. This CDR3 comprises 17 residues. CDR3 protein: CASSPLYRGLGNTEAFF. The CDR3 nucleotides are TGTGCCAGCTCACCGCTCTATAGGGGGCTTGGGAACACTGAAGCTTTCTTT.

V gene TRBV5-1 combines with J gene TRBJ2-5, with a tentative D call TRBD1 (5 bases). The V end lost 0 bases, the J end lost 4 bases, and 10 bases lay between the germline ends. Germline V CDR1 and CDR2: SGHRS, YFSETQ. The CDR3 contains 14 residues. The CDR3 sequence is CASSLAAGPETQYF. The DNA for the CDR3 is TGCGCCAGCAGCTTGGCAGCAGGGCCAGAGACCCAGTACTTC.